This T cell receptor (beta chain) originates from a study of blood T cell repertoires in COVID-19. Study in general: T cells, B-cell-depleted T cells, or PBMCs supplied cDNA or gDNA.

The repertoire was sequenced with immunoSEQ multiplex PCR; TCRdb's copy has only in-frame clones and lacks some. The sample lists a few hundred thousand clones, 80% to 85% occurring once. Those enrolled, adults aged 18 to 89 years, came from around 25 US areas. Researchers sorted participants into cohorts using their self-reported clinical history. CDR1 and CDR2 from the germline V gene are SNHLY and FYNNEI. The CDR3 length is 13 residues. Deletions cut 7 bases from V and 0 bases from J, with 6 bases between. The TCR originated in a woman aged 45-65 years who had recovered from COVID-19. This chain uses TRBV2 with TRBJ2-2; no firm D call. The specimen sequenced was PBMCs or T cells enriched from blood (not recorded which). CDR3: CASKQSNTGELFF. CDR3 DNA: TGTGCCAGCAAACAGTCGAACACCGGGGAGCTGTTTTTT. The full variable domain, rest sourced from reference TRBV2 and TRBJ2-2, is EPEVTQTPSHQVTQMGQEVILRCVPISNHLYFYWYRQILGQKVEFLVSFYNNEISEKSEIFDDQFSVERPDGSNFTLKIRSTKLEDSAMYFCASKQSNTGELFFGEGSRLTVL.